Below are 24 T cell receptor beta chains sequenced from a single sample in a study of shared clonotypes between healthy human individuals. Measured with immunoSEQ multiplex PCR; TCRdb has only the in-frame clones, and not every one. This sample yields about 660,000 clones, of which 74% are seen a single time; approximately 1.8% belongs to the top ten. The sample consisted of memory CD4+ T cells sorted from blood. Subset specified: CD45RA-negative fraction. Receptors were obtained from a woman aged 30 to 39 in good health.

This clone has more than one count but fewer than ten. The chain combines TRBV5-4 with TRBJ1-3; TRBD1 is a possible D gene (5 bases). CDR3 length equals 13 residues. CDR1 and CDR2 from the germline V gene are SGHNT and YYREEE (reference sequence). V shed 3 bases and J shed 3 bases, with 7 bases lying between them. Here the CDR3 DNA reads TGTGCCAGCAGCTCCAGGGTTGGAAACACCATATATTTT. Protein sequence: CASSSRVGNTIYF.

This chain joins TRBV9 and TRBJ2-2, with D perhaps matching TRBD1 (6 bases). The CDR3 length is 16 residues. Germline-derived CDR1 and CDR2 are SGDLS and YYNGEE. Trimming left V 3 bases short and J 5 bases short, with 17 bases between. The CDR3, as DNA: TGTGCCAGCAGCGCCCCGTATACAGGGTATACCGGGGAGCTGTTTTTT. Translating gives CASSAPYTGYTGELFF. The full variable domain, with the rest looked up from reference TRBV9 and TRBJ2-2, is DSGVTQTPKHLITATGQRVTLRCSPRSGDLSVYWYQQSLDQGLQFLIQYYNGEERAKGNILERFSAQQFPDLHSELNLSSLELGDSALYFCASSAPYTGYTGELFFGEGSRLTVL.

This clone has a single count. This chain links TRBV19 with TRBJ2-1; no reliable D call. The CDR3 is made up of 11 amino acids. The germline V and J ends were trimmed by 6 bases and 6 bases, with 6 bases remaining between them. Per the germline V gene, CDR1 is LNHDA and CDR2 is SQIVND (reference sequence). Written as DNA, the CDR3 is TGTGCCAGTAGAAGGTCCAATGAGCAGTTCTTC. Protein sequence: CASRRSNEQFF. The whole variable domain, filled in from reference TRBV19 and TRBJ2-1, reads DGGITQSPKYLFRKEGQNVTLSCEQNLNHDAMYWYRQDPGQGLRLIYYSQIVNDFQKGDIAEGYSVSREKKESFPLTVTSAQKNPTAFYLCASRRSNEQFFGPGTRLTVL.

A remark on this clone: Distinct nucleotide sequences in the sample also encode this CDR3. V and J are TRBV28 and TRBJ2-4; 7 nucleotides agree with TRBD1. In germline, CDR1 is MDHEN, CDR2 SYDVKM. This CDR3 has 13 residues. V lost 4 bases, J lost 7 bases, and 4 bases stayed unmatched. CDR3 protein: CASSSTGLNIQYF. In DNA, the CDR3 is TGTGCCAGCAGTTCGACAGGGCTGAACATTCAGTACTTC.

The chain carries TRBV7-9 and TRBJ2-2, with 14 bases identical to TRBD2. Unmatched junction bases numbered 6, after V lost 6 bases and J lost 6 bases. The V gene's germline CDR1 is SEHNR and CDR2 FQNEAQ (reference sequence). The CDR3 length is 16 residues. CDR3 protein: CASRAGLAGAAGELFF. The CDR3 DNA reads TGTGCCAGCAGGGCGGGACTAGCGGGAGCAGCCGGGGAGCTGTTTTTT. The full variable domain, its missing parts supplied by reference TRBV7-9 and TRBJ2-2, is DTGVSQNPRHKITKRGQNVTFRCDPISEHNRLYWYRQTLGQGPEFLTYFQNEAQLEKSRLLSDRFSAERPKGSFSTLEIQRTEQGDSAMYLCASRAGLAGAAGELFFGEGSRLTVL.

The chain links TRBV6-1 to TRBJ1-5; 8 nucleotides align to TRBD1. The germline V gene encodes CDR1 MNHNS and CDR2 SASEGT. This CDR3 contains 16 residues. Trimming at V came to 4 bases and at J to 0 bases, leaving 5 bases not matched to a gene. CDR3 coding DNA: TGTGCCAGCAGTGTGACAGGGGTACGTAGCAATCAGCCCCAGCATTTT. Translation: CASSVTGVRSNQPQHF.

The chain uses TRBV28 and TRBJ1-3; weak D call: TRBD1 (5 bases). Per germline, CDR1 MDHEN and CDR2 SYDVKM. The CDR3 consists of 15 residues. Trimming cost V 10 bases and J 0 bases, with 16 bases left between them. CDR3 residues: CATDVGLGSGNTIYF. DNA of the CDR3: TGTGCCACCGATGTGGGACTGGGCTCTGGAAACACCATATATTTT. Variable domain in full (rest from reference TRBV28 and TRBJ1-3): DVKVTQSSRYLVKRTGEKVFLECVQDMDHENMFWYRQDPGLGLRLIYFSYDVKMKEKGDIPEGYSVSREKKERFSLILESASTNQTSMYLCATDVGLGSGNTIYFGEGSWLTVV.

V usage is TRBV19 and J usage is TRBJ1-1, with 7 positions matching TRBD1. CDR1 and CDR2 (germline): LNHDA, SQIVND (reference sequence). V lost 7 bases and J lost 5; bases outside the gene matches: 7. The CDR3 runs 13 residues. Here the CDR3 DNA reads TGTGCCAGTACTAGCAGGGGGAATACTGAAGCTTTCTTT. It translates to CASTSRGNTEAFF.

The chain couples TRBV18 to TRBJ1-3; weak D call: TRBD1 (6 bases). This CDR3 contains 14 residues. V was clipped by 5 bases and J by 4 bases, with 12 bases between them. Germline CDR1 KGHSH, CDR2 LQKENI. The DNA for the CDR3 is TGTGCCAGCTCAAGCAGGGGAGAAGGAAACACCATATATTTT. Its translation is CASSSRGEGNTIYF.

This clone was counted at least ten times. V is TRBV9 and J is TRBJ2-7; maybe TRBD2 (6 bases). Germline assignment: CDR1 SGDLS and CDR2 YYNGEE. V was cut by 3 bases and J by 7 bases, with 14 bases left in between. This CDR3 comprises 13 residues. This chain's CDR3 is CASSGDWLGEQYF. In nucleotides, the CDR3 is TGTGCCAGCAGCGGGGACTGGCTGGGGGAGCAGTACTTC.

The chain recombines TRBV18 with TRBJ2-1; D call uncertain. Germline V gene data show CDR1 as KGHSH and CDR2 as LQKENI. The CDR3 runs 13 residues. V shed 3 bases and J shed 6 bases, with 9 bases lying between them. The DNA of the CDR3 is TGTGCCAGCTCACCTAGGCGGAGCAATGAGCAGTTCTTC. This sequence encodes CASSPRRSNEQFF.

The CDR3 spells CASSISGTSYNEQFF. The DNA for the CDR3 is TGTGCCAGCAGCATTAGCGGGACCTCCTACAATGAGCAGTTCTTC. The genes are TRBV5-5 and TRBJ2-1, with 8 bases fitting TRBD2. The CDR3 has 15 amino acids. Trimming removed 4 bases from V and 0 bases from J; junction bases left unmatched: 3. Germline-derived CDR1 and CDR2 are SGHKS and YYEKEE (reference sequence).

The chain has TRBV11-2 and TRBJ1-5; the match to TRBD1 covers 7 bases. CDR1 is SGHAT, CDR2 FQNNGV, per germline. The J segment lost 4 bases and the V segment lost 5 bases, leaving 2 bases of the junction unmatched. The CDR3 spans 13 residues. The CDR3 nucleotides read TGTGCCAGCAGCCAGGGGGGGAATCAGCCCCAGCATTTT. Protein product: CASSQGGNQPQHF.

This clone was counted only a few times. The J gene is TRBJ2-3, the V gene TRBV2; D call uncertain. V was shortened by 0 bases and J by 4 bases, with 11 bases between the two germline ends. The CDR3 runs 15 residues. The germline CDR1 and CDR2 sequences are SNHLY and FYNNEI. The CDR3 DNA is TGTGCCAGCAGTGAAGCTCGGGTAGGGCCAGATACGCAGTATTTT. Its protein product is CASSEARVGPDTQYF. Full variable domain (rest looked up from reference TRBV2 and TRBJ2-3): EPEVTQTPSHQVTQMGQEVILRCVPISNHLYFYWYRQILGQKVEFLVSFYNNEISEKSEIFDDQFSVERPDGSNFTLKIRSTKLEDSAMYFCASSEARVGPDTQYFGPGTRLTVL.

This clone was detected a few times. CDR3 region: CASREQDGTPYEQYF. CDR3 nucleotide sequence: TGTGCCAGCAGGGAACAGGACGGCACCCCCTACGAGCAGTACTTC. The V and J genes are TRBV6-1 and TRBJ2-7; D may be TRBD1 (5 bases). CDR1 and CDR2 from the germline V gene are MNHNS and SASEGT. CDR3 size: 15 residues. Trimming shortened V by 6 bases and J by 2 bases, and 17 bases separated the two germline ends.

This clone was detected a few times. The chain recombines TRBV28 with TRBJ2-7; 10 nucleotides match TRBD1. Germline V gene sequence: CDR1 MDHEN, CDR2 SYDVKM. The length of the CDR3 is 17 residues. V lost 6 bases and J lost 1; bases outside the gene matches: 12. This CDR3 is CASSSASGTGVSYEQYF. The CDR3 DNA reads as TGTGCCAGCAGCTCGGCCTCCGGGACAGGGGTTTCCTACGAGCAGTACTTC.

This chain uses TRBV11-3 with TRBJ2-7; no firm D call. The V and J ends lost 4 bases and 7 bases respectively, with 14 bases between them. Germline V gene lookup returns CDR1 SGHNT and CDR2 YENEEA. This CDR3 is 13 amino acids long. CDR3 sequence reads: CASSSSFREEQYF. DNA for the CDR3: TGTGCCAGCAGCTCCTCTTTCCGTGAGGAGCAGTACTTC.

This chain joins TRBV28 and TRBJ1-1, with TRBD1 matching 10 bases. Germline CDR1 and CDR2: MDHEN and SYDVKM. The CDR3 is 15 amino acids. The V segment lost 4 bases and the J segment 5 bases; nucleotides outside the gene matches: 7. The CDR3 DNA is TGTGCCAGCAGTTCGCCGGACAGGGGGAGGACTGAAGCTTTCTTT. The encoded protein is CASSSPDRGRTEAFF.

The rearrangement uses TRBV29-1 and TRBJ2-1; unclear D gene. Trimming took 5 bases from V and 0 from J, leaving 11 bases between them. Germline V gene data show CDR1 as SQVTM and CDR2 as ANQGSEA. CDR3 size: 14 residues. The CDR3 sequence: CSVLRTTSYNEQFF. In nucleotides, the CDR3 is TGCAGCGTTCTTCGGACGACCTCCTACAATGAGCAGTTCTTC.

V and J are TRBV5-4 and TRBJ2-1, with TRBD2 matching 14 bases. There are 16 residues in the CDR3. The V gene end was trimmed by 4 bases and the J gene end by 10 bases; junction bases not matched to a gene: 10. Germline CDR1 is SGHNT and CDR2 is YYREEE (reference sequence). The CDR3 DNA follows: TGTGCCAGCAGCGCTGGGACTAGCGGGAGCCTATCAGAGCAGTTCTTC. Amino acid sequence: CASSAGTSGSLSEQFF.

The chain is built from TRBV27 and TRBJ1-5; 9 bases map to TRBD1. Germline CDR1 and CDR2: MNHEY and SMNVEV (reference sequence). Trimming removed 5 bases from V and 1 base from J; junction bases left unmatched: 3. The length of the CDR3 is 15 residues. As DNA, the CDR3 is TGTGCCAGCAGTCAAGACAGGGGGAGCAATCAGCCCCAGCATTTT. This codes for CASSQDRGSNQPQHF.

CDR3 bases: TGTGCCAGCATGGGCGGGAGTAAAGATACGCAGTATTTT. Its translation: CASMGGSKDTQYF. This sequence joins TRBV2 and TRBJ2-3, with 7 bases identical to TRBD2. Germline trimming cut 7 bases from V and 5 bases from J; bases unmatched to any gene: 6. The CDR3 runs to 13 residues. In germline, CDR1 is SNHLY, CDR2 FYNNEI.

The V gene is TRBV28, the J gene TRBJ1-1; D gene unclear. In germline, CDR1 is MDHEN, CDR2 SYDVKM. The germline V and J ends were trimmed by 4 bases and 1 base, with 7 bases remaining between them. CDR3 length equals 13 residues. The chain's CDR3 is CASSSGPNTEAFF. CDR3 nucleotides: TGTGCCAGCAGTTCCGGGCCGAACACTGAAGCTTTCTTT. The full variable domain, completed using reference TRBV28 and TRBJ1-1, is DVKVTQSSRYLVKRTGEKVFLECVQDMDHENMFWYRQDPGLGLRLIYFSYDVKMKEKGDIPEGYSVSREKKERFSLILESASTNQTSMYLCASSSGPNTEAFFGQGTRLTVV.

V usage is TRBV9 and J usage is TRBJ2-7; maybe TRBD1 (5 bases). Germline CDR1 SGDLS, CDR2 YYNGEE. CDR3 size: 14 residues. V was pared by 0 bases and J by 6 bases, with 13 bases between. CDR3 in amino acids: CASSVVSTGGEQYF. The CDR3 coding sequence is TGTGCCAGCAGCGTAGTGTCTACAGGCGGCGAGCAGTACTTC.